Listed here is a single T cell receptor beta chain. Its matching antigen is unknown. This entry is derived from a study of shared clonotypes between healthy human individuals. Study-level points and caveats: Sampling covered blood only; tissue repertoires likely differ.

Here immunoSEQ multiplex PCR was the method, and the copy in TCRdb shows in-frame clones only, minus some. This table has 650,000 to 800,000 clones, approximately 77% appearing once. Trimming cost V 6 bases and J 5 bases; bases outside gene matches: 4. The V gene's germline CDR1 is LGHNT and CDR2 FRNRAP. The CDR3 is made up of 14 amino acids. The TCR sequence derives from a woman aged 25 to 39 in good health. V gene TRBV12-5 combines with J gene TRBJ2-2, with 9 nucleotides matching TRBD1. The sequencing sample was made of memory CD4+ T cells sorted from blood. Regarding subset: CD45RA-negative fraction. CDR3 amino acids: CASGDRGGTGELFF. The CDR3 coding sequence is TGTGCTAGTGGGGACAGGGGAGGGACCGGGGAGCTGTTTTTT.